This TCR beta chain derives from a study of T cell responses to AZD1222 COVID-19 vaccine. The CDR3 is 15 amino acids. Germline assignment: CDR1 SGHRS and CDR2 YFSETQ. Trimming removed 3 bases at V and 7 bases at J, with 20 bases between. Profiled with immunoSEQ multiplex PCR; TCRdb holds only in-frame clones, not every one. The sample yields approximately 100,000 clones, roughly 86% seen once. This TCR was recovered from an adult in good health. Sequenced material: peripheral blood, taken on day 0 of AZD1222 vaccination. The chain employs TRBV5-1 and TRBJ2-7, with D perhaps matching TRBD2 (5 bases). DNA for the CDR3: TGCGCCAGCAGCTCATTAACGAGGGATTCGGAAGAGCAGTACTTC. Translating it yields CASSSLTRDSEEQYF.